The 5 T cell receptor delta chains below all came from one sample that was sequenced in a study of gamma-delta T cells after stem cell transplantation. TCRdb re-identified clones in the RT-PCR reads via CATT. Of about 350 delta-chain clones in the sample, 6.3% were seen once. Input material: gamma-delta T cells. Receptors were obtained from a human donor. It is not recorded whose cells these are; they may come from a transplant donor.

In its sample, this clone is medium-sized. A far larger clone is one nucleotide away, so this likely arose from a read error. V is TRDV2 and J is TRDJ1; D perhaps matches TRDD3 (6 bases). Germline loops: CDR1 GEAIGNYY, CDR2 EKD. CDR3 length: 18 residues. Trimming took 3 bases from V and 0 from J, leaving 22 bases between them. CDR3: CACDALVDTGKNTDKLIF. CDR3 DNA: TGTGCCTGTGACGCCCTAGTAGATACGGGGAAAAACACCGATAAACTCATCTTT.

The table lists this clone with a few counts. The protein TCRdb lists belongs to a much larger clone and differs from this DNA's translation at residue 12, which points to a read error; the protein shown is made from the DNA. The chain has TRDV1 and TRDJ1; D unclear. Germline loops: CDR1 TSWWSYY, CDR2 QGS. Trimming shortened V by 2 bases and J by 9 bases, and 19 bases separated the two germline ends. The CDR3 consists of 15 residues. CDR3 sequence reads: CALGETPGEHGELIF. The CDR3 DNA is TGTGCTCTTGGGGAAACACCGGGCGAACACGGGGAACTCATCTTT.

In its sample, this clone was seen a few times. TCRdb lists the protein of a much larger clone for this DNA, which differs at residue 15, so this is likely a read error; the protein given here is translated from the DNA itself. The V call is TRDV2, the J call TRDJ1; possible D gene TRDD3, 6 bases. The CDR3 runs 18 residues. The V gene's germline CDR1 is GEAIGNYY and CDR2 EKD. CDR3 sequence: CACDTLVDTGKNTDRLIF. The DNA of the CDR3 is TGTGCCTGTGACACCCTAGTAGATACGGGGAAAAACACCGATAGACTCATCTTT.

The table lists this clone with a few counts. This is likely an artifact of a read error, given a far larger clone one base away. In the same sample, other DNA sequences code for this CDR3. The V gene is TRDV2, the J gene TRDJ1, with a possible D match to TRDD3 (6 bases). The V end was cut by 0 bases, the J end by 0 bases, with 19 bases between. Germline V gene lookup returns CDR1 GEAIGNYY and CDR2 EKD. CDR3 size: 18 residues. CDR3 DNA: TGTGCCTGTGACACCCTCGTAGATACGGGGAAAAACACCGATAAACTCATCTTT. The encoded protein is CACDTLVDTGKNTDKLIF.

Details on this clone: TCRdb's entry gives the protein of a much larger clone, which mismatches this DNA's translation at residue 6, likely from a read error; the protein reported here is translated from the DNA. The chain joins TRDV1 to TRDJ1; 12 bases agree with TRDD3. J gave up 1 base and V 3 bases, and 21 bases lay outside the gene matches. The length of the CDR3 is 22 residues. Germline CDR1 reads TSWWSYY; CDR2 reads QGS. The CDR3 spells CALGDSRRSVRLGDTGTDKLIF. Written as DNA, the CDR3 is TGTGCTCTTGGGGATTCACGAAGGTCAGTACGACTGGGGGATACAGGCACCGATAAACTCATCTTT.